The clone carrying this T cell receptor (beta chain) was recorded at least ten times. Orbital computed tomography and thyroid ultrasound, together with serum TRAb and thyroxine and clinical symptoms, were used for diagnoses. The data were obtained in a study of T cells in Graves' hyperthyroidism and ophthalmopathy. V was clipped by 3 bases and J by 4 bases; unmatched bases: 1. Germline V gene lookup returns CDR1 DFQATT and CDR2 SNEGSKA (reference sequence). CDR3 size: 12 residues. Template material for amplifying TCR beta CDR3 regions consisted of RNA transcripts. HTBI primers drove first-round RT-PCR of the TCR CDR3. TCRdb used MiXCR to reprocess the multiplex PCR reads, holding one entry per CDR3 protein. The sample records 460,000 or so distinct CDR3 sequences, over 13% being singletons.

The sequence was obtained from a woman younger than 30 with Graves' hyperthyroidism. The sequencing input was blood. The chain carries TRBV20-1 and TRBJ2-7; 9 bases fit TRBD1. CDR3 sequence reads: CSARTGGYEQYF. In DNA, the CDR3 is TGCAGTGCTAGGACAGGGGGGTACGAGCAGTACTTC.